Sequencing of this T cell receptor (beta chain) was carried out in a study of blood T cell repertoires in COVID-19. Overall study: The United States, Italy and Spain provided the acute and convalescent COVID-19 samples. In each case, the material was cDNA or gDNA derived from T cells, B-cell-depleted T cells, or PBMCs.

Study processing details: Estimation of nucleated cell counts was performed using reference gene primer amplification. Clones were sequenced by immunoSEQ multiplex PCR, and TCRdb holds only the in-frame ones, with some missing. The V and J calls and clone size are taken from that table; D and trimming were inferred from the DNA. Of a few hundred thousand clones listed, around four fifths are singletons. The V segment lost 4 bases and the J segment 9 bases; nucleotides outside the gene matches: 7. The CDR3 consists of 15 residues. The V gene's germline CDR1 is SGHNT and CDR2 YYREEE (reference sequence).

The sequenced sample was peripheral blood. The rearrangement links TRBV5-4 to TRBJ2-1; 13 bases match TRBD2. The sequence derives from a woman of 80 years or more with active or convalescent COVID-19. The CDR3 spells CASSVGLAGRGEQFF. The CDR3 DNA is TGTGCCAGCAGCGTGGGACTAGCGGGAAGGGGTGAGCAGTTCTTC.